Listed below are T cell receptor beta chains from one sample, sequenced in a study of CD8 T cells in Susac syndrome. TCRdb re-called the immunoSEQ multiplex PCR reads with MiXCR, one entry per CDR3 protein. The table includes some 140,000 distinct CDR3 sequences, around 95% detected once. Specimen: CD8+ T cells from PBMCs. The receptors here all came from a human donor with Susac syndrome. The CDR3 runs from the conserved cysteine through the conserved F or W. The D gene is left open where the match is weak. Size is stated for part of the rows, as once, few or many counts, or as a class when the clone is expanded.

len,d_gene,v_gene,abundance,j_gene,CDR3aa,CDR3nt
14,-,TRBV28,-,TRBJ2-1,CASSLRGPYNEQFF,TGTGCCAGCAGTCTCAGAGGGCCCTACAATGAGCAGTTCTTC
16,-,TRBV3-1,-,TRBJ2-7,CASSQDEGDIGYEQYF,TGTGCCAGCAGCCAAGATGAGGGGGACATTGGATACGAGCAGTACTTC
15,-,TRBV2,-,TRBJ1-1,CASRPRPGPNTEAFF,TGTGCCAGCAGGCCGCGTCCAGGGCCGAACACTGAAGCTTTCTTT
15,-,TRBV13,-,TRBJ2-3,CASSSYLATTDTQYF,TGTGCCAGCAGCTCCTACTTAGCTACCACAGATACGCAGTATTTT
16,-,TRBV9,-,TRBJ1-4,CASSASAGSTNEKLFF,TGTGCCAGCAGCGCTTCGGCAGGATCAACTAATGAAAAACTGTTTTTT
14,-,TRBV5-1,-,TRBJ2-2,CASSFSSNTGELFF,TGCGCCAGCAGCTTTTCCTCAAACACCGGGGAGCTGTTTTTT
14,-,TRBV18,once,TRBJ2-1,CASSPLDSNNEQFF,TGTGCCAGCTCACCTCTTGACAGCAACAATGAGCAGTTCTTC
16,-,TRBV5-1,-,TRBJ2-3,CASSSGEGGDTDTQYF,TGCGCCAGCAGCTCAGGAGAAGGAGGGGACACAGATACGCAGTATTTT
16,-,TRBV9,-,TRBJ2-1,CASSVHSGRYGNEQFF,TGTGCCAGCAGCGTACACTCGGGACGATACGGCAATGAGCAGTTCTTC
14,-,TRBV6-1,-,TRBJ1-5,CASLVGQYAQPQHF,TGTGCCAGCCTCGTAGGACAGTACGCCCAGCCCCAGCATTTT
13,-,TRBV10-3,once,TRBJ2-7,CAISEATPYEQYF,TGTGCCATCAGTGAAGCGACCCCCTACGAGCAGTACTTC
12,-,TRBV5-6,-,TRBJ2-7,CASSWGSDEQYF,TGTGCCAGCAGCTGGGGTTCGGACGAGCAGTACTTC
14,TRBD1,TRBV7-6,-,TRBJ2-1,CASRADRGGYEQFF,TGTGCCAGCAGAGCGGACAGGGGGGGATATGAGCAGTTCTTC
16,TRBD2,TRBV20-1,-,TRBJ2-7,CSASPPTGTSGYEQYF,TGCAGTGCTAGTCCCCCGACCGGGACTAGCGGTTACGAGCAGTACTTC
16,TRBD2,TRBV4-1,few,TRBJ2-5,CASSQVAGVGQETQYF,TGCGCCAGCAGCCAGGTCGCGGGAGTAGGGCAAGAGACCCAGTACTTC
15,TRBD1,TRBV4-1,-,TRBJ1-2,CASSQGAGGNYGYTF,TGCGCCAGCAGCCAAGGGGCAGGGGGCAACTATGGCTACACCTTC
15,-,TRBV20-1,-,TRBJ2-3,CSARETWGSTDTQYF,TGCAGTGCTAGGGAGACTTGGGGGAGCACAGATACGCAGTATTTT
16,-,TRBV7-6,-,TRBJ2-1,CASSLGWARDVDEQFF,TGTGCCAGCAGCCTGGGCTGGGCTAGGGACGTCGATGAGCAGTTCTTC
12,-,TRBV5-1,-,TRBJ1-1,CASRGVGTEAFF,TGCGCCAGCAGGGGGGTTGGCACTGAAGCTTTCTTT
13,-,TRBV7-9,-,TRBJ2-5,CASSLSDGETQYF,TGTGCCAGCAGCTTATCGGACGGGGAGACCCAGTACTTC
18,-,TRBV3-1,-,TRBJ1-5,CASSQDRGGIGSNQPQHF,TGTGCCAGCAGCCAAGACAGGGGAGGCATTGGGAGCAATCAGCCCCAGCATTTT
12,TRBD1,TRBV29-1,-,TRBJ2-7,CSVTGQGNEQYF,TGCAGCGTAACGGGACAGGGCAACGAGCAGTACTTC
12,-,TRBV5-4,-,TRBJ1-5,CASSLPGGPQHF,TGTGCCAGCAGCTTGCCGGGTGGGCCCCAGCATTTT
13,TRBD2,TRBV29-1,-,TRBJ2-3,CSVASGSGDTQYF,TGCAGCGTAGCAAGCGGGAGCGGGGATACGCAGTATTTT
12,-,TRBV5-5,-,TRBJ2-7,CASSLMGSEQYF,TGTGCCAGCAGCTTGATGGGGTCCGAGCAGTACTTC
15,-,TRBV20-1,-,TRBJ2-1,CSARDFSTRGNEQFF,TGCAGTGCTAGAGATTTCTCCACGAGGGGCAATGAGCAGTTCTTC
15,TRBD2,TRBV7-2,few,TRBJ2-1,CASRGLAGVYNEQFF,TGTGCCAGCAGGGGACTAGCGGGAGTCTACAATGAGCAGTTCTTC
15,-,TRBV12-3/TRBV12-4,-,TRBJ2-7,CASRSTRTGPYEQYF,TGTGCCAGCAGATCAACCCGGACTGGACCCTACGAGCAGTACTTC
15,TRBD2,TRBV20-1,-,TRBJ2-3,CSGAPGLAVTDTQYF,TGCAGTGGAGCCCCGGGACTAGCGGTCACAGATACGCAGTATTTT
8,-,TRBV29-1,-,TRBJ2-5,CSVDSRYF,TGCAGCGTTGATAGCCGGTACTTC
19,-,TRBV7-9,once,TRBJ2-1,CASSYKSSGSLSSYNEQFF,TGTGCCAGCAGTTACAAAAGTTCCGGGAGCCTCAGCTCCTACAATGAGCAGTTCTTC
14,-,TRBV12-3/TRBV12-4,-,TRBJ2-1,CASSRPGLYNEQFF,TGTGCCAGCAGTCGTCCGGGATTATACAATGAGCAGTTCTTC
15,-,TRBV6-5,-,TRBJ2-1,CASSLNWDSYNEQFF,TGTGCCAGCAGCCTAAATTGGGACTCCTACAATGAGCAGTTCTTC
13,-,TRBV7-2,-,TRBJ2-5,CASSRPPQETQYF,TGTGCCAGCAGCCGTCCCCCTCAAGAGACCCAGTACTTC
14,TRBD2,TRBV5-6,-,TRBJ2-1,CASSWGSGNNEQFF,TGTGCCAGCAGCTGGGGGAGCGGGAACAATGAGCAGTTCTTC
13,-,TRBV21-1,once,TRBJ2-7,CASPSGRSYEQYF,TGTGCCAGCCCTAGCGGGAGGAGCTACGAGCAGTACTTC
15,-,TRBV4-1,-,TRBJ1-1,CASSQEGGQNTEAFF,TGCGCCAGCAGCCAAGAGGGGGGACAGAACACTGAAGCTTTCTTT
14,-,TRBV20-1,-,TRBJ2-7,CSARAPLRFYEQYF,TGCAGTGCTAGGGCTCCTCTCCGGTTCTACGAGCAGTACTTC
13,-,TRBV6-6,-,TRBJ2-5,CASKPWALETQYF,TGTGCCAGCAAGCCTTGGGCGCTTGAGACCCAGTACTTC
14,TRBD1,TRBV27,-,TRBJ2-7,CASSPGQGTYEQYF,TGTGCCAGCTCTCCGGGACAGGGTACCTACGAGCAGTACTTC
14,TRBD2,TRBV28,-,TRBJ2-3,CASSLSSGMDTQYF,TGTGCCAGCAGTTTATCTAGCGGGATGGATACGCAGTATTTT
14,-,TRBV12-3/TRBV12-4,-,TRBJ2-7,CASRGNYPGYEQYF,TGTGCCAGTAGAGGAAACTATCCCGGTTACGAGCAGTACTTC
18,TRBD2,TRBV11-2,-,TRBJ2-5,CASSLELQAGGLRETQYF,TGTGCCAGCAGCTTAGAGTTGCAAGCGGGAGGATTGAGAGAGACCCAGTACTTC
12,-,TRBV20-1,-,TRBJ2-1,CSAKDSYNEQFF,TGCAGTGCCAAGGACTCCTACAATGAGCAGTTCTTC
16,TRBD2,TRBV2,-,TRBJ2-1,CASSEEVAGGTNEQFF,TGTGCCAGCAGTGAAGAGGTAGCGGGAGGTACGAATGAGCAGTTCTTC
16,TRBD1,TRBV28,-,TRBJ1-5,CASSIPRDSLNQPQHF,TGTGCCAGCAGTATACCCCGGGACAGCCTCAATCAGCCCCAGCATTTT
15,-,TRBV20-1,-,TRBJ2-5,CSAREGPLPQETQYF,TGCAGTGCTAGAGAAGGGCCTCTACCGCAAGAGACCCAGTACTTC
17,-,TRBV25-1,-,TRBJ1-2,CASSGRTSPGSRRGYTF,TGTGCCAGCAGTGGTAGGACCTCACCGGGATCCAGGCGGGGCTACACCTTC
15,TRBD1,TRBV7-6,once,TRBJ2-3,CASSLGTGRTDTQYF,TGTGCCAGCAGCTTAGGGACAGGGCGCACAGATACGCAGTATTTT
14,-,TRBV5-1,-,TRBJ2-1,CASSLADANNEQFF,TGCGCCAGCAGCTTGGCGGACGCCAACAATGAGCAGTTCTTC
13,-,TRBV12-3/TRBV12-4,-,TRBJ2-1,CASSLRWGDEQFF,TGTGCCAGCAGTCTCCGATGGGGCGATGAGCAGTTCTTC